One and the same sample provided the 13 T cell receptor beta chains below, sequenced in a study of T-cell memory formation after mild COVID-19. TCRdb called the 5' RACE reads again in MiXCR, with one record for every CDR3 protein. The sample yields under 300,000 distinct CDR3 sequences, about 16% seen once. Sequencing used PBMCs or a T cell subset sorted from them (not recorded which). The receptors here all came from a man younger than 35 who had mild COVID-19 (a few samples of this study predate the infection). Cell type and time point are not known.

This clonotype was seen only a few times. J is TRBJ2-5 and V is TRBV13, with 7 bases that match TRBD1. CDR1 is PRHDT and CDR2 is FYEKMQ in the germline V gene (reference sequence). Trimming took 5 bases from V and 4 from J; bases not matched to a gene: 10. The CDR3 runs 15 residues. CDR3 sequence (DNA): TGTGCCAGCAGCCCACGACAGGGTGGATTAGAGACCCAGTACTTC. This sequence encodes CASSPRQGGLETQYF.

The sample holds a few counts of this clonotype. V is TRBV25-1 and J is TRBJ2-7; the D is unclear. Germline lookup yields CDR1 MGHDK and CDR2 SYGVNS. The CDR3 contains 13 residues. V gave up 3 bases and J gave up 3 bases, with 9 bases separating them. The CDR3: CASSDRRNYEQYF. The CDR3 nucleotides read TGTGCCAGCAGTGATCGGCGGAACTACGAGCAGTACTTC.

This sequence joins TRBV28 and TRBJ2-7; D remains ambiguous. The CDR3 covers 12 residues. The V gene lost 5 bases and the J gene lost 6 bases, with 11 bases spanning the gap. Germline V lookup: CDR1 MDHEN, CDR2 SYDVKM. CDR3 loop: CASSITVREQYF. As DNA, the CDR3 is TGTGCCAGCAGTATCACAGTACGCGAGCAGTACTTC.

J is TRBJ1-1 and V is TRBV7-2, with D possibly being TRBD1 (5 bases). The ends were cut back, 5 bases at V and 0 bases at J, with 22 bases in the middle. The CDR3 has 18 residues. Germline-derived CDR1 and CDR2 are SGHTA and FQGNSA. CDR3 in amino acids: CASSPLPRRERLNTEAFF. DNA for the CDR3: TGTGCCAGCAGCCCCCTCCCGCGCAGGGAGAGGCTGAACACTGAAGCTTTCTTT.

This clonotype was detected only a few times. V gene TRBV2 combines with J gene TRBJ1-5, with D possibly being TRBD1 (6 bases). Germline loops: CDR1 SNHLY, CDR2 FYNNEI. The CDR3 sequence is 17 residues long. Deletions cut 0 bases from V and 0 bases from J, with 12 bases between. CDR3: CASSEAKGTRSNQPQHF. CDR3 sequence (DNA): TGTGCCAGCAGTGAAGCAAAAGGGACACGTAGCAATCAGCCCCAGCATTTT.

This clonotype was seen more than once but under ten times. This chain connects TRBV4-1 to TRBJ1-3; 8 bases agree with TRBD1. The germline CDR1 and CDR2 sequences are MGHRA and YSYEKL. Trimming cost V 1 base and J 0 bases; bases outside gene matches: 2. CDR3 size: 16 residues. CDR3 sequence (DNA): TGCGCCAGCAGCCAAGCGGGACAGGTCTCTGGAAACACCATATATTTT. It translates to CASSQAGQVSGNTIYF.

The V and J genes are TRBV20-1 and TRBJ2-7; 10 bases are a match to TRBD2. CDR1 and CDR2 (germline): DFQATT, SNEGSKA (reference sequence). The CDR3 extends over 15 amino acids. V was clipped by 3 bases and J by 3 bases; unmatched bases: 8. In DNA, the CDR3 is TGCAGTGCTAGGGGCGGACTAGCGGCTTTCTACGAGCAGTACTTC. This codes for CSARGGLAAFYEQYF.

This clonotype was seen many times. The J gene is TRBJ1-2, the V gene TRBV15, with 7 nucleotides matching TRBD1. V dropped 1 base and J dropped 4; count of bases not matched to a gene: 9. The CDR3 spans 16 residues. Germline V gene data show CDR1 as LNHNV and CDR2 as YYDKDF (reference sequence). The CDR3: CATSRATGIGGYGYTF. In nucleotides, the CDR3 is TGTGCCACCAGCAGAGCGACAGGGATCGGAGGCTATGGCTACACCTTC.

Only a few counts were recorded for this clonotype. The CDR3 region has the DNA TGTGCCAGCAGCCAAGATGGGAAGGCCGGAGAGACCCAGTACTTC. Protein: CASSQDGKAGETQYF. This chain joins TRBV4-2 and TRBJ2-5; no definite D call. Germline V CDR1 and CDR2: LGHNA, YNFKEQ. The CDR3 sequence is 15 residues long. V dropped 0 bases and J dropped 4 bases, with 12 bases sitting between them.

This clonotype showed up just a few times. The rearrangement links TRBV23-1 to TRBJ2-2; D gene uncertain. TRBV23-1 is an ORF for which the function is uncertain. Trimming took off 2 bases at V and 6 bases at J, with 10 bases between the two ends. The CDR3 has 14 amino acids. CDR3 in DNA: TGCGCCAGCAGTCAACCCACTCCTGCCGGGGAGCTGTTTTTT. Translated: CASSQPTPAGELFF.

The J gene is TRBJ2-3, the V gene TRBV5-1; the D gene is possibly TRBD2 (6 bases). Trimming shortened V by 7 bases and J by 5 bases, and 17 bases separated the two germline ends. The V gene's germline CDR1 is SGHRS and CDR2 YFSETQ. There are 14 residues in the CDR3. In DNA form, the CDR3 reads TGCGCCAGCTACACAGCTGCGGAGGGAGATACGCAGTATTTT. Its protein is CASYTAAEGDTQYF.

CDR3 sequence reads: CSAGGGSQPQHF. The CDR3 DNA sequence: TGCAGTGCTGGAGGGGGCTCTCAGCCCCAGCATTTT. This rearrangement joins TRBV20-1 to TRBJ1-5, with 7 bases that match TRBD1. This CDR3 comprises 12 residues. The germline V gene encodes CDR1 DFQATT and CDR2 SNEGSKA (reference sequence). Germline trimming cut 5 bases from V and 6 bases from J; bases unmatched to any gene: 4.

This clonotype occurred a few times. The V gene is TRBV6-5, the J gene TRBJ1-1; a weak D match, TRBD1 (6 bases). V lost 6 bases, J lost 4 bases, and 15 bases lay in between. The CDR3 spans 14 residues. Germline CDR1 and CDR2: MNHEY and SVGAGI. CDR3 sequence (DNA): TGTGCCAGCAGCTGGGACACCCTGGGCACTGAAGCTTTCTTT. This sequence encodes CASSWDTLGTEAFF.